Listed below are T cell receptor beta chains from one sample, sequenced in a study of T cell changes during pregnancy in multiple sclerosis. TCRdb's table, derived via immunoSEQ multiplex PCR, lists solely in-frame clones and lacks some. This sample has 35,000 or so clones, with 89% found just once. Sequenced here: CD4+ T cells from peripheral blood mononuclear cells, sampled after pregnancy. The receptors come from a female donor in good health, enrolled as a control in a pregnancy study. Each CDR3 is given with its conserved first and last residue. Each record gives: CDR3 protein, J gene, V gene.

CDR3: CASSLLSSGSSTDTQYF
J: TRBJ2-3
V: TRBV7-6

CDR3: CASLGTSSNEQFF
J: TRBJ2-1
V: TRBV11-2

CDR3: CASSQLRDRTYEQYF
J: TRBJ2-7
V: TRBV19

CDR3: CASSPRLAEKNEQFF
J: TRBJ2-1
V: TRBV7-9

CDR3: CASSLVAGPNYGYTF
J: TRBJ1-2
V: TRBV28

CDR3: CAGEDSGNTIYF
J: TRBJ1-3
V: TRBV21-1

CDR3: CASSIGGLAKNIQYF
J: TRBJ2-4
V: TRBV19

CDR3: CASSFETLRTGELFF
J: TRBJ2-2
V: TRBV5-5

CDR3: CATSREGPRGDEKLFF
J: TRBJ1-4
V: TRBV15

CDR3: CASSFSGRARNTGELFF
J: TRBJ2-2
V: TRBV11-2

CDR3: CASSSEGLATF
J: TRBJ1-2
V: TRBV7-9

CDR3: CASSKARQGILNTEAFF
J: TRBJ1-1
V: TRBV21-1

CDR3: CASSLTDYGYTF
J: TRBJ1-2
V: TRBV7-8

CDR3: CASSPYNQETQYF
J: TRBJ2-5
V: TRBV7-8

CDR3: CASSLKTVAGGLRETQYF
J: TRBJ2-5
V: TRBV5-1

CDR3: CASSSPGGYRNTIYF
J: TRBJ1-3
V: TRBV7-2

CDR3: CASSDNRDSFSGANVLTF
J: TRBJ2-6
V: TRBV11-1

CDR3: CASSPNRSNQPQHF
J: TRBJ1-5
V: TRBV2

CDR3: CASSITTSGGADEQFF
J: TRBJ2-1
V: TRBV7-9

CDR3: CASRIQGRAYEQYF
J: TRBJ2-7
V: TRBV28

CDR3: CASSRDTYEQYF
J: TRBJ2-7
V: TRBV6-5

CDR3: CSVPQGDGYTF
J: TRBJ1-2
V: TRBV20-1

CDR3: CASSNVRGTIRDNEKLFF
J: TRBJ1-4
V: TRBV21-1

CDR3: CASTPFGGTDTQYF
J: TRBJ2-3
V: TRBV5-1

CDR3: CASSPRRGPVNTEAFF
J: TRBJ1-1
V: TRBV7-2

CDR3: CAISASGGSYEQYF
J: TRBJ2-7
V: TRBV10-3

CDR3: CASRTGTAEKLFF
J: TRBJ1-4
V: TRBV25-1

CDR3: CASSVGQGTALHF
J: TRBJ1-6
V: TRBV9

CDR3: CASSLSQGVAFF
J: TRBJ1-1
V: TRBV28

CDR3: CASSSTGGKLFF
J: TRBJ1-4
V: TRBV5-1

CDR3: CASTLTGGETREQYF
J: TRBJ2-7
V: TRBV11-2

CDR3: CASRSQGGNSPLHF
J: TRBJ1-6
V: TRBV28

CDR3: CASSLGRGARAYEQYF
J: TRBJ2-7
V: TRBV4-1